Following are 23 T cell receptor beta chains from one sample sequenced in a study of blood T cell repertoires in COVID-19. Only in-frame clones appear in the TCRdb table, and some are missing; sequencing was by immunoSEQ multiplex PCR. The sample shows about 200,000 clones, around 81% of them seen only once. Sample: peripheral blood. Receptors were obtained from a woman in her 70s with acute or convalescent COVID-19.

The rearrangement uses TRBV19 and TRBJ2-7, with 8 bases identical to TRBD2. The germline V gene encodes CDR1 LNHDA and CDR2 SQIVND (reference sequence). After removal of 3 bases from V and 5 bases from J, the junction contained 3 bases not matched to a gene. CDR3 length equals 13 residues. The CDR3, as DNA: TGTGCCAGTAGTATGGCGGGAGGCCACGAGCAGTACTTC. It specifies CASSMAGGHEQYF.

This chain uses TRBV18 with TRBJ2-7; 10 bases line up with TRBD2. Germline V gene data show CDR1 as KGHSH and CDR2 as LQKENI. V dropped 1 base and J dropped 4; count of bases not matched to a gene: 10. This CDR3 has 17 residues. The CDR3 DNA follows: TGTGCCAGCTCACCACTAAGCGGGAGGGCCAATGGATACGAGCAGTACTTC. It encodes CASSPLSGRANGYEQYF.

V is TRBV7-2 and J is TRBJ1-2, with a possible D match to TRBD1 (6 bases). V lost 1 base and J lost 2, with 14 bases in between. The CDR3 spans 16 residues. Per the germline V gene, CDR1 is SGHTA and CDR2 is FQGNSA. CDR3 region: CASSLVSGQLNYGYTF. CDR3 bases: TGTGCCAGCAGCTTAGTGTCGGGACAACTGAACTATGGCTACACCTTC.

The J gene is TRBJ1-3, the V gene TRBV3-1 (or the pseudogene TRBV3-2); tentative D call: TRBD1 (5 bases). The CDR3 covers 13 residues. The germline CDR1 and CDR2 sequences are LGHDT and YNNKEL (reference sequence). Trimming took off 8 bases at V and 0 bases at J, with 8 bases between the two ends. CDR3 nucleotide sequence: TGTGCCAGCGCAAGGGGCTCTGGAAACACCATATATTTT. Translation gives CASARGSGNTIYF.

The chain joins TRBV3-1 (or the pseudogene TRBV3-2) to TRBJ1-4; D is unresolved. This CDR3 comprises 14 residues. V was shortened by 2 bases and J by 3 bases, with 7 bases between the two germline ends. Germline CDR1 is LGHDT and CDR2 is YNNKEL (reference sequence). The DNA of the CDR3 is TGTGCCAGCAGCCAACCGGGAGCTAATGAAAAACTGTTTTTT. This encodes CASSQPGANEKLFF.

The chain joins TRBV19 to TRBJ2-2; 7 nucleotides line up with TRBD1. CDR3 length: 14 amino acids. Germline CDR1 is LNHDA and CDR2 is SQIVND (reference sequence). V trimming: 3 bases; J trimming: 6 bases; junction bases outside the gene matches: 4. The CDR3 nucleotides are TGTGCCAGTAGTATTGGTCAGGGGGCCGGGGAGCTGTTTTTT. Translating gives CASSIGQGAGELFF.

The chain carries TRBV7-3 and TRBJ2-7; 10 bases fit TRBD1. Germline V gene data show CDR1 as SGHTA and CDR2 as FQGTGA. The CDR3 contains 13 residues. Unmatched junction bases numbered 4, after V lost 4 bases and J lost 7 bases. In DNA form, the CDR3 reads TGTGCCAGCAGCTCGGGACAGGGGAGGGAGCAGTACTTC. Translating gives CASSSGQGREQYF.

This clone was detected only once. V and J are TRBV6-1 and TRBJ1-2, with 8 positions matching TRBD1. CDR1 is MNHNS, CDR2 SASEGT, per germline. V was clipped by 4 bases and J by 5 bases; unmatched bases: 15. The CDR3 spans 17 residues. DNA for the CDR3: TGTGCCAGCAGTGTATCCGGGACAGGTCATGGAGGGTATGGCTACACCTTC. This codes for CASSVSGTGHGGYGYTF.

This sequence joins TRBV6-5 and TRBJ2-7; 7 bases line up with TRBD1. Germline V CDR1 and CDR2: MNHEY, SVGAGI. There are 13 residues in the CDR3. J lost 3 bases, V lost 5 bases, and 4 bases had no gene match. The CDR3 is CASSTTGYYEQYF. The CDR3 region has the DNA TGTGCCAGCAGTACGACAGGGTACTACGAGCAGTACTTC.

The V gene is TRBV7-3, the J gene TRBJ2-7; the D gene is possibly TRBD2 (6 bases). The CDR3 spans 13 residues. V lost 5 bases, J lost 7 bases, and 15 bases lay in between. Germline V gene sequence: CDR1 SGHTA, CDR2 FQGTGA. CDR3 coding DNA: TGTGCCAGCAGCCTAGGACTATCTAGGGAGCAGTACTTC. This codes for CASSLGLSREQYF.

The chain is built from TRBV5-1 and TRBJ1-1; D ambiguous. The CDR3 consists of 13 residues. V shed 0 bases and J shed 10 bases, with 13 bases lying between them. In germline, CDR1 is SGHRS, CDR2 YFSETQ. CDR3 protein: CASSLDGSSPAFF. The CDR3 DNA is TGCGCCAGCAGCTTGGATGGATCTAGTCCAGCTTTCTTT.

The chain recombines TRBV5-4 with TRBJ2-5; D unclear. The germline V gene has CDR1 SGHNT and CDR2 YYREEE (reference sequence). The CDR3 runs to 15 residues. V was trimmed by 4 bases and J by 5 bases, leaving 18 bases between them. CDR3 region: CASSPQPNLGETQYF. The DNA for the CDR3 is TGTGCCAGCAGCCCGCAGCCAAACCTCGGGGAGACCCAGTACTTC. The complete variable domain, with remaining parts taken from reference TRBV5-4 and TRBJ2-5, reads ETGVTQSPTHLIKTRGQQVTLRCSSQSGHNTVSWYQQALGQGPQFIFQYYREEENGRGNFPPRFSGLQFPNYSSELNVNALELDDSALYLCASSPQPNLGETQYFGPGTRLLVL.

The chain recombines TRBV10-3 with TRBJ2-7, with a tentative D call TRBD2 (7 bases). V was cut by 2 bases and J by 2 bases, with 16 bases left in between. This CDR3 is 16 amino acids long. The germline gives CDR1 ENHRY, CDR2 SYGVKD. The CDR3 coding sequence is TGTGCCATCAGTGAGGGGGGAGGGGGAAGTACCTACGAGCAGTACTTC. Protein: CAISEGGGGSTYEQYF.

V and J are TRBV10-2 and TRBJ2-7; 14 positions agree with TRBD2. V was clipped by 6 bases and J by 2 bases; unmatched bases: 6. This CDR3 has 16 residues. Germline values: CDR1 WSHSY, CDR2 SAAADI. In DNA form, the CDR3 reads TGCGCCAGCAGGGACCAGGGACTAGCGGGAGCCTACGAGCAGTACTTC. Amino acids: CASRDQGLAGAYEQYF.

The chain couples TRBV2 to TRBJ2-1; 10 bases map to TRBD2. In germline, CDR1 is SNHLY, CDR2 FYNNEI. This CDR3 region has 14 residues. The junction had 8 bases not matched to a gene; V was cut back by 7 bases and J by 8 bases. The CDR3 protein is CASTKREGQDEQFF. For the CDR3, the DNA is TGTGCCAGCACCAAGCGGGAGGGCCAGGATGAGCAGTTCTTC.

The chain joins TRBV5-6 to TRBJ2-7, with 7 bases that match TRBD2. Trimming took 1 base from V and 6 from J; bases not matched to a gene: 7. This CDR3 is 14 amino acids long. Germline values: CDR1 SGHDT, CDR2 YYEEEE. This CDR3 is CASSLLSGTGEQYF. Written as DNA, the CDR3 is TGTGCCAGCAGCTTGCTAAGCGGGACTGGCGAGCAGTACTTC.

The chain uses TRBV27 and TRBJ1-1, with a tentative D call TRBD1 (6 bases). V was pared by 3 bases and J by 3 bases, with 11 bases between. Germline lookup yields CDR1 MNHEY and CDR2 SMNVEV (reference sequence). The length of the CDR3 is 14 residues. The chain's CDR3 is CASSLFKGDTEAFF. CDR3 sequence (DNA): TGTGCCAGCAGTTTGTTTAAGGGGGACACTGAAGCTTTCTTT.

The chain employs TRBV28 and TRBJ2-1, with 8 bases that match TRBD2. The CDR3 sequence is 16 residues long. The germline CDR1 and CDR2 sequences are MDHEN and SYDVKM. The V gene end was trimmed by 4 bases and the J gene end by 2 bases; junction bases not matched to a gene: 7. CDR3 nucleotides: TGTGCCAGCAGTTCAATACTAGCGGCGACCTACAATGAGCAGTTCTTC. Its protein is CASSSILAATYNEQFF. The variable domain in full, completed from reference TRBV28 and TRBJ2-1, reads DVKVTQSSRYLVKRTGEKVFLECVQDMDHENMFWYRQDPGLGLRLIYFSYDVKMKEKGDIPEGYSVSREKKERFSLILESASTNQTSMYLCASSSILAATYNEQFFGPGTRLTVL.

The chain is built from TRBV5-1 and TRBJ1-1, with D uncertain. CDR3 size: 15 residues. Trimming pared 3 bases from V and 4 bases from J, leaving 16 bases between. Germline V gene lookup returns CDR1 SGHRS and CDR2 YFSETQ. CDR3 sequence reads: CASSSTLSGFTEAFF. The CDR3 DNA is TGCGCCAGCAGCTCTACACTAAGTGGTTTCACTGAAGCTTTCTTT. The complete variable domain, with remaining parts taken from reference TRBV5-1 and TRBJ1-1, reads KAGVTQTPRYLIKTRGQQVTLSCSPISGHRSVSWYQQTPGQGLQFLFEYFSETQRNKGNFPGRFSGRQFSNSRSEMNVSTLELGDSALYLCASSSTLSGFTEAFFGQGTRLTVV.

The rearrangement links TRBV25-1 to TRBJ2-2; 10 nucleotides agree with TRBD2. CDR1 is MGHDK, CDR2 SYGVNS, per germline. The CDR3 consists of 13 residues. The CDR3 sequence is CAASGSNTGELFF. In DNA form, the CDR3 reads TGTGCTGCTAGCGGGAGCAACACCGGGGAGCTGTTTTTT.

This sequence joins TRBV2 and TRBJ2-1; tentatively, D is TRBD2 (6 bases). Germline CDR1 and CDR2: SNHLY and FYNNEI. V was trimmed by 3 bases and J by 10 bases, leaving 16 bases between them. The CDR3 covers 14 residues. As DNA, the CDR3 is TGTGCCAGCAGTGAGTGGCGGGACCGGGGAGAGCAGTTCTTC. Its translation is CASSEWRDRGEQFF.

The chain combines TRBV2 with TRBJ2-5; the match to TRBD2 covers 12 bases. The CDR3 contains 16 residues. Germline values: CDR1 SNHLY, CDR2 FYNNEI. Trimming at V came to 7 bases and at J to 9 bases, leaving 15 bases not matched to a gene. CDR3 DNA sequence: TGTGCCAGCACTATCACGACTAGCGGGAGAGGTGAGGCCCAGTACTTC. Translation: CASTITTSGRGEAQYF.

This chain connects TRBV28 to TRBJ2-7; 10 nucleotides match TRBD1. Per the germline V gene, CDR1 is MDHEN and CDR2 is SYDVKM. The CDR3 length is 15 residues. Trimming removed 5 bases from V and 5 bases from J; junction bases left unmatched: 9. The CDR3 protein is CASSASGQGNHEQYF. The CDR3 region has the DNA TGTGCCAGCAGTGCATCGGGACAGGGGAACCACGAGCAGTACTTC.